These T cell receptor beta chains were read from a single sample in a study of control samples from healthy donors and cancer patients. Produced via immunoSEQ multiplex PCR; TCRdb's table is partial and in-frame only. Counted here are over 150,000 clones, 94% occurring once; the ten biggest clones make up around 1.3%. Material for sequencing was blood. The source of these receptors is a woman aged 18-35 years in good health. Both conserved end residues are part of each CDR3. A D gene is named only where the DNA matches it firmly. Clone sizes are given selectively: once, few, many, or a class where the clone is expanded.

clone size: NA
V gene: TRBV7-9
D gene: TRBD1
J gene: TRBJ1-1
CDR3 DNA: TGTGCCAGCAGCTTTGAAGGGACAGGGACTGTAAGAGCTTTCTTT
CDR3 protein: CASSFEGTGTVRAFF

clone size: NA
V gene: TRBV7-2
D gene: NA
J gene: TRBJ2-7
CDR3 DNA: TGTGCCAGCAGCTTACTGGGCAACCTCTACGAGCAGTACTTC
CDR3 protein: CASSLLGNLYEQYF

clone size: NA
V gene: TRBV6-5
D gene: NA
J gene: TRBJ1-1
CDR3 DNA: TGTGCCAGCAGTTACGACAGACTGAACACTGAAGCTTTCTTT
CDR3 protein: CASSYDRLNTEAFF

clone size: NA
V gene: TRBV19
D gene: NA
J gene: TRBJ2-1
CDR3 DNA: TGTGCCAGTAGTATCCGACCGGCAGGGAGCTCCTACAATGAGCAGTTCTTC
CDR3 protein: CASSIRPAGSSYNEQFF

clone size: NA
V gene: TRBV28
D gene: NA
J gene: TRBJ1-6
CDR3 DNA: TGTGCCAGCAGTTCTAGGAATTCACCCCTCCACTTT
CDR3 protein: CASSSRNSPLHF

clone size: NA
V gene: TRBV18
D gene: NA
J gene: TRBJ1-3
CDR3 DNA: TGTGCCAGCTCCTCGACAGGAACCTCTGGAAACACCATATATTTT
CDR3 protein: CASSSTGTSGNTIYF

clone size: once
V gene: TRBV6-5
D gene: TRBD1
J gene: TRBJ1-3
CDR3 DNA: TGTGCCAGCAGCCCCCAGGGGGGGTCCGGAAACACCATATATTTT
CDR3 protein: CASSPQGGSGNTIYF

clone size: NA
V gene: TRBV5-1
D gene: TRBD2
J gene: TRBJ2-7
CDR3 DNA: TGCGCCAGCAGCATGCCGGGACTAGCGGGAGACGAGCAGTACTTC
CDR3 protein: CASSMPGLAGDEQYF

clone size: once
V gene: TRBV28
D gene: TRBD1
J gene: TRBJ2-2
CDR3 DNA: TGTGCCAGCAGTCCGCCGGGACAGGGGAGGACCGGGGAGCTGTTTTTT
CDR3 protein: CASSPPGQGRTGELFF

clone size: NA
V gene: TRBV5-1
D gene: NA
J gene: TRBJ2-1
CDR3 DNA: TGCGCCAGCAGCTTGGACCTGTACAATGAGCAGTTCTTC
CDR3 protein: CASSLDLYNEQFF

clone size: NA
V gene: TRBV25-1
D gene: NA
J gene: TRBJ1-5
CDR3 DNA: TGTGCCAGCAGTGACACAACAGGTGGCAATCAGCCCCAGCATTTT
CDR3 protein: CASSDTTGGNQPQHF

clone size: NA
V gene: TRBV19
D gene: NA
J gene: TRBJ1-1
CDR3 DNA: TGTGCCAGTAGTATAATTGACAGCTTGAACACTGAAGCTTTCTTT
CDR3 protein: CASSIIDSLNTEAFF

clone size: NA
V gene: TRBV2
D gene: NA
J gene: TRBJ1-1
CDR3 DNA: TGTGCCAGCAGTGAAGCCAGGAAACACACTGAAGCTTTCTTT
CDR3 protein: CASSEARKHTEAFF

clone size: NA
V gene: TRBV4-1
D gene: NA
J gene: TRBJ2-5
CDR3 DNA: TGCGCCAGCAGCCAAGTTCCGTTCGGGCAAGAGACCCAGTACTTC
CDR3 protein: CASSQVPFGQETQYF

clone size: NA
V gene: TRBV29-1
D gene: TRBD1
J gene: TRBJ1-5
CDR3 DNA: TGCAGCGTTGCGAAGGGGACAGGGGTTAGCAATCAGCCCCAGCATTTT
CDR3 protein: CSVAKGTGVSNQPQHF

clone size: few
V gene: TRBV4-1
D gene: TRBD1
J gene: TRBJ1-5
CDR3 DNA: TGCGCCAGCAGCCAAGAACAGGGGGCGCAGAGCAATCAGCCCCAGCATTTT
CDR3 protein: CASSQEQGAQSNQPQHF

clone size: NA
V gene: TRBV5-6
D gene: NA
J gene: TRBJ2-7
CDR3 DNA: TGTGCCAGCAACCCCGGGACGGGAGCTTACGAGCAGTACTTC
CDR3 protein: CASNPGTGAYEQYF

clone size: NA
V gene: TRBV28
D gene: NA
J gene: TRBJ1-4
CDR3 DNA: TGTGCCAGCAAAGAGCCTAGGGGAAAACTGTTTTTT
CDR3 protein: CASKEPRGKLFF

clone size: NA
V gene: TRBV9
D gene: NA
J gene: TRBJ2-2
CDR3 DNA: TGTGCCAGCACCGCACCCAGGAACAACGGGGAGCTGTTTTTT
CDR3 protein: CASTAPRNNGELFF

clone size: NA
V gene: TRBV28
D gene: NA
J gene: TRBJ1-5
CDR3 DNA: TGTGCCAGCAGTTTACTCCTCCTTCCGGGCAATCAGCCCCAGCATTTT
CDR3 protein: CASSLLLLPGNQPQHF

clone size: NA
V gene: TRBV7-2
D gene: NA
J gene: TRBJ2-7
CDR3 DNA: TGTGCCAGCAGCTTGACCACAGGGTTTGACGAGCAGTACTTC
CDR3 protein: CASSLTTGFDEQYF

clone size: NA
V gene: TRBV7-2
D gene: NA
J gene: TRBJ2-1
CDR3 DNA: TGTGCCAGCAGCTTAGCGCTGGGGGACGATGAGCAGTTCTTC
CDR3 protein: CASSLALGDDEQFF

clone size: NA
V gene: TRBV6-2/TRBV6-3
D gene: NA
J gene: TRBJ1-3
CDR3 DNA: TGTGCCAGCAGTTACCGTACGGCCTCTGGAAACACCATATATTTT
CDR3 protein: CASSYRTASGNTIYF

clone size: NA
V gene: TRBV7-2
D gene: TRBD1
J gene: TRBJ1-1
CDR3 DNA: TGTGCCAGCAGCACCTCGACAGGGGGCACTGAAGCTTTCTTT
CDR3 protein: CASSTSTGGTEAFF

clone size: NA
V gene: TRBV27
D gene: NA
J gene: TRBJ1-4
CDR3 DNA: TGTGCCAGCACTTTCGGGACACCCTATGAAAAACTGTTTTTT
CDR3 protein: CASTFGTPYEKLFF

clone size: NA
V gene: TRBV9
D gene: NA
J gene: TRBJ1-1
CDR3 DNA: TGTGCCAGCAGCCGGGGGCGGATGAACACTGAAGCTTTCTTT
CDR3 protein: CASSRGRMNTEAFF

clone size: once
V gene: TRBV19
D gene: NA
J gene: TRBJ1-5
CDR3 DNA: TGTGCCAGTAGTATTTTCCTAAATCAGCCCCAGCATTTT
CDR3 protein: CASSIFLNQPQHF

clone size: few
V gene: TRBV2
D gene: NA
J gene: TRBJ2-6
CDR3 DNA: TGTGCCAGCTCTGGGGCCAACGTCCTGACTTTC
CDR3 protein: CASSGANVLTF

clone size: NA
V gene: TRBV12-3/TRBV12-4
D gene: NA
J gene: TRBJ2-3
CDR3 DNA: TGTGCCAGCAGGGCCCCTAGCGTTGATACGCAGTATTTT
CDR3 protein: CASRAPSVDTQYF

clone size: few
V gene: TRBV4-1
D gene: NA
J gene: TRBJ2-7
CDR3 DNA: TGCGCCAGCAGCCGTCCGGAGCTCTACGAGCAGTACTTC
CDR3 protein: CASSRPELYEQYF

clone size: NA
V gene: TRBV19
D gene: NA
J gene: TRBJ2-2
CDR3 DNA: TGTGCCAGTAGCTCTGGACAGAATGGCGGGGAGCTGTTTTTT
CDR3 protein: CASSSGQNGGELFF

clone size: NA
V gene: TRBV7-2
D gene: NA
J gene: TRBJ1-5
CDR3 DNA: TGTGCCAGCAGCTTAATACAGGGCTATCAGCCCCAGCATTTT
CDR3 protein: CASSLIQGYQPQHF

clone size: NA
V gene: TRBV10-3
D gene: TRBD1
J gene: TRBJ1-3
CDR3 DNA: TGTGCCATCAGTAAAACAGGGGCCTCTGGAAACACCATATATTTT
CDR3 protein: CAISKTGASGNTIYF

clone size: NA
V gene: TRBV28
D gene: NA
J gene: TRBJ1-2
CDR3 DNA: TGTGCCAGCAGTTTAAACGGAAGGGGTTTCTACACCTTC
CDR3 protein: CASSLNGRGFYTF

clone size: NA
V gene: TRBV7-8
D gene: NA
J gene: TRBJ1-5
CDR3 DNA: TGTGCCAGCAGCTTAGTGGGAGCCAATCAGCCCCAGCATTTT
CDR3 protein: CASSLVGANQPQHF

clone size: NA
V gene: TRBV15
D gene: NA
J gene: TRBJ1-2
CDR3 DNA: TGTGCCACCAGCAGAGACACCTATGGCTACACCTTC
CDR3 protein: CATSRDTYGYTF

clone size: NA
V gene: TRBV7-8
D gene: NA
J gene: TRBJ1-5
CDR3 DNA: TGTGCCAGCAGCTTAGAAGGGGCAGGGATCAATCAGCCCCAGCATTTT
CDR3 protein: CASSLEGAGINQPQHF

clone size: NA
V gene: TRBV5-6
D gene: NA
J gene: TRBJ2-2
CDR3 DNA: TGTGCCAGCAGCCCCGGGGATTCTGCCGGGGAGCTGTTTTTT
CDR3 protein: CASSPGDSAGELFF

clone size: NA
V gene: TRBV4-1
D gene: NA
J gene: TRBJ1-5
CDR3 DNA: TGCGCCAGCAGCCAAGTCACAGGGAGAAATCAGCCCCAGCATTTT
CDR3 protein: CASSQVTGRNQPQHF

clone size: once
V gene: TRBV5-1
D gene: TRBD2
J gene: TRBJ2-7
CDR3 DNA: TGCGCCAGCAGCGCCGGGACTAGCGCCTACGAGCAGTACTTC
CDR3 protein: CASSAGTSAYEQYF

clone size: NA
V gene: TRBV12-3/TRBV12-4
D gene: NA
J gene: TRBJ1-2
CDR3 DNA: TGTGCCAGCAGCCTGGCCCTTTACGGGGGCTACACCTTC
CDR3 protein: CASSLALYGGYTF

clone size: once
V gene: TRBV15
D gene: NA
J gene: TRBJ2-1
CDR3 DNA: TGTGCCACCAGCGGAAAGAACGTCGTTAGCTCCTACAATGAGCAGTTCTTC
CDR3 protein: CATSGKNVVSSYNEQFF

clone size: NA
V gene: TRBV6-5
D gene: TRBD2
J gene: TRBJ2-2
CDR3 DNA: TGTGCCAGCAGTTACGATGGTGGGATACCGGGGAGGGTGTTTTTT
CDR3 protein: CASSYDGGIPGRVFF